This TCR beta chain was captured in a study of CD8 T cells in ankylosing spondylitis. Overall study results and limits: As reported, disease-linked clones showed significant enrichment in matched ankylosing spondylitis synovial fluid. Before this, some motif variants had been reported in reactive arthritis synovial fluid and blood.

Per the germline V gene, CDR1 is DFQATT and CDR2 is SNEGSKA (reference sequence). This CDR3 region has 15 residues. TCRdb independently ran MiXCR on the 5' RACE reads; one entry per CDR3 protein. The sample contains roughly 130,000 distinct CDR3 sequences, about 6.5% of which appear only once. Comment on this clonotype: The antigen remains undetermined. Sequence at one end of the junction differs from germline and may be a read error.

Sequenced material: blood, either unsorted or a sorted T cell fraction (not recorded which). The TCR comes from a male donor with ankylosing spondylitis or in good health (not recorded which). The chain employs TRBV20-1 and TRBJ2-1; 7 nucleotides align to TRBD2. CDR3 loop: CSARSSGASFNEQFF. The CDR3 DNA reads TGCAGTGCTAGATCTAGCGGCGCCTCCTTCAATGAGCAGTTCTTC.